These T cell receptor beta chains were read from a single sample in a study of blood T cell repertoires in COVID-19. Sequenced by immunoSEQ multiplex PCR; TCRdb stores in-frame clones only, minus some. The sample lists 140,000 or so clones, roughly nine tenths seen once, with approximately 3% in the top ten. The sample was peripheral blood. These receptors all come from a woman aged 60-75 years with active COVID-19. The CDR3 runs from the conserved cysteine through the conserved F or W. A D gene is named only where the DNA matches it firmly. A clone size is listed for some rows: how often the clone was seen (once, few, many), or a class if it is expanded.

J gene,D gene,V gene,clone size,CDR3 protein,CDR3 DNA
TRBJ1-1,-,TRBV7-9,-,CASSRSLARLNTEAFF,TGTGCCAGCAGCCGCTCACTAGCCAGGCTGAACACTGAAGCTTTCTTT
TRBJ2-5,-,TRBV5-5,-,CASSLAGVQETQYF,TGTGCCAGCAGCTTAGCAGGCGTCCAAGAGACCCAGTACTTC
TRBJ1-5,-,TRBV18,-,CASSHYVGGGNQPQHF,TGTGCCAGCTCACACTACGTCGGGGGGGGCAATCAGCCCCAGCATTTT
TRBJ2-7,-,TRBV19,-,CASSKLASPYEQYF,TGTGCCAGTAGTAAGCTAGCCTCTCCCTACGAGCAGTACTTC
TRBJ1-2,TRBD1,TRBV7-9,-,CASSPQGHYGYTF,TGTGCCAGCAGCCCACAGGGGCACTATGGCTACACCTTC
TRBJ2-3,-,TRBV7-3,once,CASSPDGGLAADTQYF,TGTGCCAGCAGCCCCGACGGGGGGCTAGCGGCAGATACGCAGTATTTT
TRBJ1-6,TRBD1,TRBV28,-,CASLYRGNSPLHF,TGTGCCAGCCTCTACAGGGGGAATTCACCCCTCCACTTT
TRBJ2-7,TRBD2,TRBV10-3,-,CAIRQRDDSYEQYF,TGTGCCATCAGGCAGCGGGACGATTCCTACGAGCAGTACTTC
TRBJ1-5,-,TRBV2,-,CASTGDRNQPQHF,TGTGCCAGCACAGGGGATCGCAATCAGCCCCAGCATTTT
TRBJ2-7,-,TRBV12-1,once,CASSPRDSPIYEQYF,TGTGCCAGCAGCCCCCGGGACTCGCCTATCTACGAGCAGTACTTC
TRBJ2-7,TRBD2,TRBV10-3,-,CAISEPGGVAYEQYF,TGTGCCATCAGTGAGCCGGGGGGGGTCGCCTACGAGCAGTACTTC
TRBJ1-6,TRBD1,TRBV6-5,-,CASSYKRTGFYSPLHF,TGTGCCAGCAGTTACAAGAGGACAGGGTTTTATTCACCCCTCCACTTT
TRBJ2-1,TRBD2,TRBV27,-,CASSLSAGLALYNEQFF,TGTGCCAGCAGTTTATCGGCGGGACTAGCGCTCTACAATGAGCAGTTCTTC
TRBJ2-6,TRBD2,TRBV5-5,-,CASSLVHSGSSGVNVLTF,TGTGCCAGCAGCTTGGTCCATAGCGGGAGCTCTGGGGTCAACGTCCTGACTTTC
TRBJ1-6,-,TRBV18,-,CASSPRRDSPLHF,TGTGCCAGCTCACCACGTCGAGATTCACCCCTCCACTTT
TRBJ2-7,TRBD2,TRBV4-2,-,CASSPTSGRAYEQYF,TGTGCCAGCAGCCCAACTAGCGGGAGAGCCTACGAGCAGTACTTC
TRBJ1-1,-,TRBV20-1,-,CSASESSSGNTEAFF,TGCAGTGCTAGTGAGTCTTCCTCAGGGAACACTGAAGCTTTCTTT
TRBJ2-3,-,TRBV27,-,CASSSRSLTTDTQYF,TGTGCCAGCAGTTCCAGGTCTCTGACCACAGATACGCAGTATTTT
TRBJ2-7,-,TRBV6-1,-,CASSEEPSATYEQYF,TGTGCCAGCAGTGAAGAGCCTAGCGCTACCTACGAGCAGTACTTC
TRBJ1-5,-,TRBV19,few,CASSTGSRFNQPQHF,TGTGCCAGTAGTACCGGGAGCAGATTCAATCAGCCCCAGCATTTT
TRBJ2-5,-,TRBV19,-,CASSIDRGRETQYF,TGTGCCAGTAGTATAGATCGTGGGCGAGAGACCCAGTACTTC
TRBJ2-1,-,TRBV28,once,CASSHRPFSYNEQFF,TGTGCCAGCAGCCACAGGCCCTTCTCCTACAATGAGCAGTTCTTC
TRBJ1-1,-,TRBV28,once,CASSPRPPLEAFF,TGTGCCAGCAGCCCCCGCCCCCCGCTTGAGGCTTTCTTT
TRBJ2-3,-,TRBV7-9,-,CASLRVDTDTQYF,TGTGCCAGCTTGAGGGTTGACACAGATACGCAGTATTTT
TRBJ2-3,-,TRBV7-9,-,CASSSGYSRTDTQYF,TGTGCCAGCAGCTCCGGATACAGCCGCACAGATACGCAGTATTTT
TRBJ2-1,TRBD2,TRBV19,-,CASSTGLAGGREQFF,TGTGCCAGTAGTACGGGACTAGCGGGAGGCCGGGAGCAGTTCTTC
TRBJ2-7,TRBD1,TRBV6-6,-,CASRRPGQGDEQYF,TGTGCCAGCAGGCGACCGGGACAGGGTGACGAGCAGTACTTC
TRBJ2-5,TRBD1,TRBV28,once,CASSVLTGTGQETQYF,TGTGCCAGCAGTGTACTAACCGGGACAGGCCAAGAGACCCAGTACTTC
TRBJ2-7,TRBD2,TRBV5-4,-,CASSLTGTSGYEQYF,TGTGCCAGCAGCTTAACCGGGACTAGCGGCTACGAGCAGTACTTC
TRBJ2-5,-,TRBV5-1,-,CASSLGMGAETQYF,TGCGCCAGCAGCTTGGGAATGGGGGCAGAGACCCAGTACTTC
TRBJ2-3,TRBD2,TRBV5-1,-,CASSGTSGRVADTQYF,TGCGCCAGCAGCGGGACTAGCGGGAGGGTTGCAGATACGCAGTATTTT
TRBJ1-1,TRBD1,TRBV19,-,CASSSGQGANTEAFF,TGTGCCAGTAGTTCCGGACAGGGGGCGAACACTGAAGCTTTCTTT
TRBJ2-3,-,TRBV5-4,-,CASSLWGGQDTQYF,TGTGCCAGCAGCTTATGGGGGGGGCAAGATACGCAGTATTTT
TRBJ2-1,TRBD2,TRBV5-4,-,CASSFSLAGGSEQFF,TGTGCCAGCAGCTTCTCCCTAGCGGGAGGGAGCGAGCAGTTCTTC
TRBJ2-7,TRBD2,TRBV29-1,-,CRVTGTSGSYEQYF,TGCCGCGTCACCGGGACTAGCGGGAGCTACGAGCAGTACTTC
TRBJ2-5,-,TRBV27,-,CASSRLQGRETQYF,TGTGCCAGCAGTAGACTACAGGGGAGGGAGACCCAGTACTTC
TRBJ1-2,TRBD1,TRBV7-3,-,CASSALDRGQGGYTF,TGTGCCAGCAGCGCTCTGGACAGGGGGCAGGGAGGCTACACCTTC
TRBJ2-1,TRBD2,TRBV24-1,-,CATSGGPAGGPFNEQFF,TGTGCCACCAGTGGGGGCCCAGCGGGAGGGCCCTTCAATGAGCAGTTCTTC
TRBJ1-6,-,TRBV6-5,-,CASSYRQGSSPLHF,TGTGCCAGCAGTTACCGGCAGGGATCTTCACCCCTCCACTTT
TRBJ2-3,TRBD1,TRBV6-5,-,CASKLTGGSTDTQYF,TGTGCCAGCAAATTAACAGGGGGTTCCACAGATACGCAGTATTTT
TRBJ1-5,-,TRBV2,-,CASKEEWSKPQHF,TGTGCCAGCAAGGAGGAGTGGAGCAAGCCCCAGCATTTT
TRBJ2-1,-,TRBV6-2/TRBV6-3,-,CASSSGEAYNEQFF,TGTGCCAGCAGTTCGGGGGAGGCCTACAATGAGCAGTTCTTC
TRBJ2-7,TRBD2,TRBV4-1,-,CASSVRLAGFLLGEQYF,TGCGCCAGCAGCGTCAGACTAGCGGGATTCTTACTAGGGGAGCAGTACTTC
TRBJ1-5,TRBD1,TRBV4-2,-,CASSQDTGVPGNQPQHF,TGTGCCAGCAGCCAAGATACAGGGGTTCCCGGCAATCAGCCCCAGCATTTT
TRBJ1-2,TRBD1,TRBV28,-,CATEQGDEYGYTF,TGTGCCACCGAACAGGGGGATGAGTATGGCTACACCTTC
TRBJ2-5,-,TRBV21-1,-,CASSPLRGGETQYF,TGTGCCAGCAGCCCGTTGAGGGGGGGAGAGACCCAGTACTTC
TRBJ2-1,TRBD2,TRBV28,-,CASSSPLAGAFNEQFF,TGTGCCAGCAGTTCACCACTAGCGGGAGCGTTCAATGAGCAGTTCTTC
TRBJ2-7,TRBD2,TRBV3-1/TRBV3-2,-,CASSQEVLGEGPWEQYF,TGTGCCAGCAGCCAAGAAGTCTTGGGGGAGGGCCCCTGGGAGCAGTACTTC
TRBJ2-4,-,TRBV15,-,CATSRDPGFKNIQYF,TGTGCCACCAGCAGAGATCCAGGGTTCAAAAACATTCAGTACTTC
TRBJ1-5,-,TRBV9,-,CASSSGGVSNQPQHF,TGTGCCAGCAGCTCCGGGGGGGTAAGCAATCAGCCCCAGCATTTT
TRBJ2-1,TRBD2,TRBV28,-,CASSSSGTSGRMGRSYNEQFF,TGTGCCAGCAGCTCTTCCGGGACTAGCGGGAGGATGGGTAGATCCTACAATGAGCAGTTCTTC
TRBJ2-5,TRBD2,TRBV7-2,-,CASSHKSQGSGRGETQYF,TGTGCCAGCAGCCACAAGAGCCAAGGTAGCGGGAGAGGGGAGACCCAGTACTTC
TRBJ1-4,TRBD1,TRBV6-4,-,CASSDPPGQRNEKLFF,TGTGCCAGCAGTGACCCTCCGGGACAGCGTAATGAAAAACTGTTTTTT
TRBJ2-1,TRBD2,TRBV19,-,CASSMGSGLYNEQFF,TGTGCCAGTAGTATGGGTAGCGGGCTGTACAATGAGCAGTTCTTC
TRBJ2-7,-,TRBV27,-,CASSYTATHEQYF,TGTGCCAGCAGTTACACCGCGACTCACGAGCAGTACTTC
TRBJ2-1,-,TRBV24-1,-,CATSGAGSYNEQFF,TGTGCCACCAGTGGGGCGGGCTCCTACAATGAGCAGTTCTTC
TRBJ2-6,-,TRBV7-3,-,CASSSIAFSGANVLTF,TGTGCCAGCAGCTCAATAGCCTTCTCTGGGGCCAACGTCCTGACTTTC